A selection of T cell receptor beta chains follows, all from one sample in a study of blood T cell repertoires in COVID-19. Sequencing was performed with immunoSEQ multiplex PCR; in TCRdb, only in-frame clones are kept and a portion is missing. Seen here are roughly 340,000 clones, roughly 89% observed once, and the top ten hold less than 3.5%. Sequencing was carried out using peripheral blood. The source is a woman aged 18-29 years who had recovered from COVID-19. Each CDR3 is given with its conserved first and last residue. The D gene is left open where the match is weak. Where a row states a size, it is once, few, many or the class of an expanded clone; other rows omit it.

v_call: TRBV7-2; clone_size: .; j_call: TRBJ1-5; d_call: .; cdr3_nt: TGTGCCAGCAGCTTAAGTATCCAGAACAATCAGCCCCAGCATTTT; cdr3_aa: CASSLSIQNNQPQHF
v_call: TRBV28; clone_size: .; j_call: TRBJ1-1; d_call: TRBD1; cdr3_nt: TGTGCCAGCAGTTTCAGGGGGCGAGATACTGAAGCTTTCTTT; cdr3_aa: CASSFRGRDTEAFF
v_call: TRBV5-4; clone_size: .; j_call: TRBJ2-1; d_call: .; cdr3_nt: TGTGCCAGCAGCTTGGGCGGCTCCACCTCCTACAATGAGCAGTTCTTC; cdr3_aa: CASSLGGSTSYNEQFF
v_call: TRBV7-2; clone_size: .; j_call: TRBJ2-1; d_call: TRBD2; cdr3_nt: TGTGCCAGCAGCTTAGTCCTCGCTAGCGGGAGGGTTTCCTACAATGAGCAGTTCTTC; cdr3_aa: CASSLVLASGRVSYNEQFF
v_call: TRBV25-1; clone_size: .; j_call: TRBJ1-6; d_call: TRBD1; cdr3_nt: TGTGCCAGCAGTGACTCGACAGGGTTTGGTTCACCCCTCCACTTT; cdr3_aa: CASSDSTGFGSPLHF
v_call: TRBV20-1; clone_size: .; j_call: TRBJ2-4; d_call: .; cdr3_nt: TGCAGTGCTGTATTAAACATTCAGTACTTC; cdr3_aa: CSAVLNIQYF
v_call: TRBV6-6; clone_size: .; j_call: TRBJ1-1; d_call: .; cdr3_nt: TGTGCCAGCAGTTACTATGGCGGGGGGAACACTGAAGCTTTCTTT; cdr3_aa: CASSYYGGGNTEAFF
v_call: TRBV19; clone_size: few; j_call: TRBJ1-1; d_call: TRBD1; cdr3_nt: TGTGCCAGTAGTGGGACAGGCTATATGAACACTGAAGCTTTCTTT; cdr3_aa: CASSGTGYMNTEAFF
v_call: TRBV11-2; clone_size: .; j_call: TRBJ2-6; d_call: TRBD1; cdr3_nt: TGTGCCAGCAGCCGGGACAGGGGAGGGGCCAACGTCCTGACTTTC; cdr3_aa: CASSRDRGGANVLTF
v_call: TRBV9; clone_size: .; j_call: TRBJ2-3; d_call: TRBD1; cdr3_nt: TGTGCCAGCAGCTCGGGACAGGTGGGGCCAGATACGCAGTATTTT; cdr3_aa: CASSSGQVGPDTQYF
v_call: TRBV19; clone_size: .; j_call: TRBJ1-5; d_call: .; cdr3_nt: TGTGCCAGTAGTAATAGAGGGAGTGGCAATCAGCCCCAGCATTTT; cdr3_aa: CASSNRGSGNQPQHF
v_call: TRBV30; clone_size: .; j_call: TRBJ2-1; d_call: .; cdr3_nt: TGTGCCGGACACCGATCCGTGAGCTCCTACAATGAGCAGTTCTTC; cdr3_aa: CAGHRSVSSYNEQFF
v_call: TRBV12-3/TRBV12-4; clone_size: .; j_call: TRBJ2-5; d_call: .; cdr3_nt: TGTGCCAGCAGTTTACCCGGGGGGACCCAGTACTTC; cdr3_aa: CASSLPGGTQYF
v_call: TRBV4-3; clone_size: .; j_call: TRBJ1-4; d_call: .; cdr3_nt: TGCGCCAGCAGCCAAGCCCCGCCGGGGGGTGTTGAAAAACTGTTTTTT; cdr3_aa: CASSQAPPGGVEKLFF
v_call: TRBV6-5; clone_size: .; j_call: TRBJ1-2; d_call: TRBD1; cdr3_nt: TGTGCCAGCAGCCCAGGGGGTGGCTACACCTTC; cdr3_aa: CASSPGGGYTF
v_call: TRBV5-1; clone_size: .; j_call: TRBJ2-3; d_call: TRBD2; cdr3_nt: TGCGCCAGCAGCTTGGACGGGACTAGCGGGAGGGCGGTCGCAGATACGCAGTATTTT; cdr3_aa: CASSLDGTSGRAVADTQYF
v_call: TRBV5-8; clone_size: .; j_call: TRBJ2-5; d_call: TRBD1; cdr3_nt: TGTGCCAGCAGCCCCCCGGGACAGCTCATCCGAGAGACCCAGTACTTC; cdr3_aa: CASSPPGQLIRETQYF
v_call: TRBV15; clone_size: .; j_call: TRBJ1-4; d_call: TRBD1; cdr3_nt: TGTGCCACCAGCGGGGACAGGGGATGGGAAAAACTGTTTTTT; cdr3_aa: CATSGDRGWEKLFF
v_call: TRBV28; clone_size: .; j_call: TRBJ2-5; d_call: .; cdr3_nt: TGTGCCAGCAGTTTGGTGCAGGAGACCCAGTACTTC; cdr3_aa: CASSLVQETQYF
v_call: TRBV6-2/TRBV6-3; clone_size: .; j_call: TRBJ2-2; d_call: .; cdr3_nt: TGTGCCAGCAGTAACCTGGGGGCTCCGACCGGGGAGCTGTTTTTT; cdr3_aa: CASSNLGAPTGELFF
v_call: TRBV7-9; clone_size: .; j_call: TRBJ2-5; d_call: .; cdr3_nt: TGTGCCAGCAGCTTAGCAGTAGCAGGGGAAGAGACCCAGTACTTC; cdr3_aa: CASSLAVAGEETQYF
v_call: TRBV5-1; clone_size: .; j_call: TRBJ2-5; d_call: TRBD2; cdr3_nt: TGCGCCAGCAGCACGGGACTAGCGGGAGAAGAGACCCAGTACTTC; cdr3_aa: CASSTGLAGEETQYF
v_call: TRBV10-3; clone_size: .; j_call: TRBJ1-2; d_call: .; cdr3_nt: TGTGCCATGCACGGGAAAGTCGAGGGCTACACCTTC; cdr3_aa: CAMHGKVEGYTF
v_call: TRBV19; clone_size: .; j_call: TRBJ1-2; d_call: TRBD1; cdr3_nt: TGTGCCAGTATATGGGGCAGGGGGTCGTATGGCTACACCTTC; cdr3_aa: CASIWGRGSYGYTF
v_call: TRBV7-8; clone_size: .; j_call: TRBJ2-2; d_call: TRBD2; cdr3_nt: TGTGCCAGCAGGGGAGGGACGGCGAACACCGGGGAGCTGTTTTTT; cdr3_aa: CASRGGTANTGELFF
v_call: TRBV9; clone_size: .; j_call: TRBJ2-2; d_call: .; cdr3_nt: TGTGCCAGCAGCGTAGCTCACACCGGGGAGCTGTTTTTT; cdr3_aa: CASSVAHTGELFF
v_call: TRBV3-1/TRBV3-2; clone_size: once; j_call: TRBJ1-2; d_call: .; cdr3_nt: TGTGCCAGCAGCCGCGGGGCCTACTATGGCTACACCTTC; cdr3_aa: CASSRGAYYGYTF
v_call: TRBV12-3/TRBV12-4; clone_size: once; j_call: TRBJ1-5; d_call: .; cdr3_nt: TGTGCCAGCAGTTTACCAAATCAGCCCCAGCATTTT; cdr3_aa: CASSLPNQPQHF
v_call: TRBV27; clone_size: .; j_call: TRBJ1-6; d_call: .; cdr3_nt: TGTGCCAGCAGTTTGTTGGCGAGGCAGTCAAATTCACCCCTCCACTTT; cdr3_aa: CASSLLARQSNSPLHF
v_call: TRBV30; clone_size: .; j_call: TRBJ1-4; d_call: .; cdr3_nt: TGTGCCTGGAGTGTACTGAGGGTTAGAGTTAATGAAAAACTGTTTTTT; cdr3_aa: CAWSVLRVRVNEKLFF
v_call: TRBV7-2; clone_size: once; j_call: TRBJ2-1; d_call: TRBD1; cdr3_nt: TGTGCCAGCAGCCCCCAGGCCGGGACAGCTTACAATGAGCAGTTCTTC; cdr3_aa: CASSPQAGTAYNEQFF
v_call: TRBV19; clone_size: .; j_call: TRBJ1-2; d_call: .; cdr3_nt: TGTGCCAGTAGTATCCGGATGACAGGCTATGGCTACACCTTC; cdr3_aa: CASSIRMTGYGYTF
v_call: TRBV10-3; clone_size: .; j_call: TRBJ2-4; d_call: .; cdr3_nt: TGTGCCACCCGACCAGGGGTTTTATCGTTAGCCAAAAACATTCAGTACTTC; cdr3_aa: CATRPGVLSLAKNIQYF
v_call: TRBV4-3; clone_size: .; j_call: TRBJ2-1; d_call: TRBD2; cdr3_nt: TGCGCCAGCAGCCAGGACTACTTCGCGGGAGTACTAAATGAGCAGTTCTTC; cdr3_aa: CASSQDYFAGVLNEQFF
v_call: TRBV15; clone_size: .; j_call: TRBJ2-2; d_call: .; cdr3_nt: TGTGCCACCAGCCGGACTGTAAACACCGGGGAGCTGTTTTTT; cdr3_aa: CATSRTVNTGELFF
v_call: TRBV28; clone_size: once; j_call: TRBJ2-1; d_call: TRBD2; cdr3_nt: TGTGCCAGCAGTTTAAAACCCGGACTAGCGGGATGGCGCGAGCAGTTCTTC; cdr3_aa: CASSLKPGLAGWREQFF
v_call: TRBV24-1; clone_size: .; j_call: TRBJ2-1; d_call: TRBD2; cdr3_nt: TGTGCCACCAGAGGACTAGCGGGGGGAAATGAGCAGTTCTTC; cdr3_aa: CATRGLAGGNEQFF
v_call: TRBV11-3; clone_size: .; j_call: TRBJ2-1; d_call: TRBD2; cdr3_nt: TGTGCCAGCAGCCGTCTAGCGGGCTCCTACAATGAGCAGTTCTTC; cdr3_aa: CASSRLAGSYNEQFF
v_call: TRBV9; clone_size: .; j_call: TRBJ2-4; d_call: .; cdr3_nt: TGTGCCAGCAGCGTCGGCAGGGGAGCCAAAAACATTCAGTACTTC; cdr3_aa: CASSVGRGAKNIQYF
v_call: TRBV14; clone_size: .; j_call: TRBJ1-5; d_call: TRBD1; cdr3_nt: TGTGCCAGCAGCCCGACAGGGGGAAGCAATCAGCCCCAGCATTTT; cdr3_aa: CASSPTGGSNQPQHF
v_call: TRBV18; clone_size: .; j_call: TRBJ1-5; d_call: .; cdr3_nt: TGTGCCAGCTCACCATCCGGTAGCAATCAGCCCCAGCATTTT; cdr3_aa: CASSPSGSNQPQHF
v_call: TRBV29-1; clone_size: .; j_call: TRBJ2-3; d_call: TRBD2; cdr3_nt: TGCAGCGTTGAGCGGGGGAGCACAGATACGCAGTATTTT; cdr3_aa: CSVERGSTDTQYF
v_call: TRBV9; clone_size: .; j_call: TRBJ2-3; d_call: TRBD2; cdr3_nt: TGTGCCAGCAGCGGACTAGCGGGACTAACAGATACGCAGTATTTT; cdr3_aa: CASSGLAGLTDTQYF
v_call: TRBV19; clone_size: .; j_call: TRBJ1-1; d_call: .; cdr3_nt: TGTGCCAGTAGTATATATACTGAAGCTTTCTTT; cdr3_aa: CASSIYTEAFF
v_call: TRBV6-6; clone_size: .; j_call: TRBJ2-3; d_call: .; cdr3_nt: TGTGCCAGCAGTAAGACAGGACCAGATACGCAGTATTTT; cdr3_aa: CASSKTGPDTQYF
v_call: TRBV6-6; clone_size: .; j_call: TRBJ1-1; d_call: .; cdr3_nt: TGTGCCAGCAGTTACGGGGCAAGCATTGAAGCTTTCTTT; cdr3_aa: CASSYGASIEAFF
v_call: TRBV11-2; clone_size: .; j_call: TRBJ2-5; d_call: .; cdr3_nt: TGTGCCAGCAGCTTAGGAGGGTACACGTACCAAGAGACCCAGTACTTC; cdr3_aa: CASSLGGYTYQETQYF
v_call: TRBV6-2/TRBV6-3; clone_size: .; j_call: TRBJ2-1; d_call: .; cdr3_nt: TGTGCCAGCAGTTCCACCCTACTCAGGGTTGAGCAGTTCTTC; cdr3_aa: CASSSTLLRVEQFF
v_call: TRBV29-1; clone_size: .; j_call: TRBJ2-3; d_call: .; cdr3_nt: TGCAGCGTTAAGACTTCCGATACGCAGTATTTT; cdr3_aa: CSVKTSDTQYF
v_call: TRBV11-3; clone_size: .; j_call: TRBJ2-5; d_call: .; cdr3_nt: TGTGCCAGCAGCCTAGAACAGGTTACCAACTTCCAAGAGACCCAGTACTTC; cdr3_aa: CASSLEQVTNFQETQYF
v_call: TRBV27; clone_size: .; j_call: TRBJ1-1; d_call: .; cdr3_nt: TGTGCCAGCAGTTTCTCCAGGGCGACTGAAGCTTTCTTT; cdr3_aa: CASSFSRATEAFF
v_call: TRBV11-3; clone_size: .; j_call: TRBJ2-1; d_call: .; cdr3_nt: TGTGCCAGCAGCCCAAGTCTTCAGGACTTAAGCTCCTACAATGAGCAGTTCTTC; cdr3_aa: CASSPSLQDLSSYNEQFF
v_call: TRBV3-1/TRBV3-2; clone_size: .; j_call: TRBJ1-5; d_call: .; cdr3_nt: TGTGCCAGCAGCCCTACCCTAGGAGGCGCTAGCAATCAGCCCCAGCATTTT; cdr3_aa: CASSPTLGGASNQPQHF
v_call: TRBV10-2; clone_size: .; j_call: TRBJ1-6; d_call: .; cdr3_nt: TGCGCCACCGCGGACAGCAACTATAATTCACCCCTCCACTTT; cdr3_aa: CATADSNYNSPLHF
v_call: TRBV29-1; clone_size: .; j_call: TRBJ1-2; d_call: .; cdr3_nt: TGCAGCGTTGTGGGAGGGCTCTATGGCTACACCTTC; cdr3_aa: CSVVGGLYGYTF
v_call: TRBV15; clone_size: .; j_call: TRBJ2-1; d_call: .; cdr3_nt: TGTGCCACCAGCAGAGAAATACGCGGGCGCTACAATGAGCAGTTCTTC; cdr3_aa: CATSREIRGRYNEQFF
v_call: TRBV24-1; clone_size: few; j_call: TRBJ2-2; d_call: TRBD1; cdr3_nt: TGTGCCACCAGTGCTGGACAGGGGGTCGCCGGGGAGCTGTTTTTT; cdr3_aa: CATSAGQGVAGELFF